The clone carrying this T cell receptor (beta chain) was detected many times. Its antigen remains unknown. CDR1 and CDR2 from the germline V gene are SGHRS and YFSETQ. This CDR3 spans 16 amino acids. V gave up 4 bases and J gave up 6 bases; unmatched junction bases: 10. This entry belongs to a study of neurological immune-mediated disorders. Regarding the study as a whole: Private repertoires in all groups were suggested by the finding that expanded clones across subjects shared no CDR3 amino acid sequences.

cDNA was made by 5'RACE with 10-nucleotide random UMIs. TCRdb reanalysed the 5' RACE reads using MiXCR and keeps one entry per CDR3 protein. There are tens of thousands of distinct CDR3 sequences in the sample; 10% occur only once, and 1.8% lies in the top ten. This chain joins TRBV5-1 and TRBJ2-3; 11 positions agree with TRBD1. This clonotype was obtained from a man aged 40-49 years in good health. The source material was PBMCs. The CDR3 DNA follows: TGCGCCAGCAGCCTGTGGGGACAGGGGGGTTTGGATACGCAGTATTTT. This sequence encodes CASSLWGQGGLDTQYF.